The 27 T cell receptor beta chains listed next were all sequenced from one sample in a study of shared clonotypes between healthy human individuals. Sequenced by immunoSEQ multiplex PCR; TCRdb stores in-frame clones only, minus some. Of 2 million to 2.5 million clones listed, around 92% are singletons. The sample consisted of naive CD4+ T cells from PBMCs. Subset in this sample: CD45RA+ positively selected. The receptors were sampled from a man between 18 and 29 years old in good health. Some clones in this sample may be carry-over from other donors' samples.

The V gene is TRBV7-9, the J gene TRBJ1-5; D remains ambiguous. Germline V CDR1 and CDR2: SEHNR, FQNEAQ (reference sequence). This CDR3 is 16 amino acids long. With 4 bases removed from V and 2 bases from J, the gap between germline ends came to 15 bases. The CDR3 here is CASSSPYLSGNQPQHF. The DNA for the CDR3 is TGTGCCAGCAGCTCGCCCTATCTTTCAGGCAATCAGCCCCAGCATTTT.

This sequence joins TRBV11-3 and TRBJ1-3; D unclear. With 4 bases removed from V and 14 bases from J, the gap between germline ends came to 15 bases. The CDR3 has 12 amino acids. In germline, CDR1 is SGHNT, CDR2 YENEEA. The CDR3 sequence is CASSSGPWPLYF. In DNA form, the CDR3 reads TGTGCCAGCAGCTCCGGTCCGTGGCCCTTATATTTT.

In this sample, this clone turned up a few times. V is TRBV2 and J is TRBJ2-1; perhaps TRBD1 as D (6 bases). This CDR3 comprises 14 residues. Per the germline V gene, CDR1 is SNHLY and CDR2 is FYNNEI. The V end was cut by 7 bases, the J end by 6 bases, with 16 bases between. The CDR3 nucleotides read TGTGCCAGCACCTGGACAGAAATAAGCAATGAGCAGTTCTTC. Protein: CASTWTEISNEQFF.

The CDR3 loop is CASSIAGVSYEQYF. In nucleotides, the CDR3 is TGTGCCAGTAGTATAGCGGGTGTCTCCTACGAGCAGTACTTC. This chain joins TRBV19 and TRBJ2-7; unclear D gene. Germline values: CDR1 LNHDA, CDR2 SQIVND (reference sequence). The V end was cut by 1 base, the J end by 0 bases, with 7 bases between. This CDR3 region has 14 residues. The full variable domain, in which reference TRBV19 and TRBJ2-7 provide the parts outside the CDR3, is DGGITQSPKYLFRKEGQNVTLSCEQNLNHDAMYWYRQDPGQGLRLIYYSQIVNDFQKGDIAEGYSVSREKKESFPLTVTSAQKNPTAFYLCASSIAGVSYEQYFGPGTRLTVT.

V gene TRBV15 combines with J gene TRBJ2-7; D may be TRBD2 (5 bases). CDR3 length: 19 residues. Germline-derived CDR1 and CDR2 are LNHNV and YYDKDF (reference sequence). Trimming shortened V by 0 bases and J by 0 bases, and 21 bases separated the two germline ends. CDR3 in amino acids: CATSRDPAVGGSLSYEQYF. The CDR3 DNA sequence: TGTGCCACCAGCAGAGATCCCGCTGTCGGAGGATCACTCTCCTACGAGCAGTACTTC.

This chain uses TRBV5-1 with TRBJ2-7, with TRBD2 matching 7 bases. The CDR3 spans 15 residues. CDR1 SGHRS and CDR2 YFSETQ come from the germline V gene. V lost 4 bases and J lost 6; bases outside the gene matches: 13. The CDR3 loop is CASSDGGSGIREQYF. In nucleotides, the CDR3 is TGCGCCAGCAGCGATGGAGGCAGCGGGATCCGCGAGCAGTACTTC. Full variable domain (missing parts from reference TRBV5-1 and TRBJ2-7): KAGVTQTPRYLIKTRGQQVTLSCSPISGHRSVSWYQQTPGQGLQFLFEYFSETQRNKGNFPGRFSGRQFSNSRSEMNVSTLELGDSALYLCASSDGGSGIREQYFGPGTRLTVT.

The chain recombines TRBV5-4 with TRBJ2-1; 9 bases align to TRBD2. The germline V gene encodes CDR1 SGHNT and CDR2 YYREEE (reference sequence). The CDR3 length is 16 residues. With V trimmed by 4 bases and J by 6 bases, 11 bases remained unmatched. CDR3 sequence: CASSPAGLAGINEQFF. The CDR3 DNA reads TGTGCCAGCAGCCCTGCCGGGCTAGCGGGAATCAATGAGCAGTTCTTC.

The CDR3 sequence: CASSVGLLSYEQYF. DNA for the CDR3: TGTGCCAGCAGCGTGGGACTCCTTTCCTACGAGCAGTACTTC. The chain carries TRBV14 and TRBJ2-7, with TRBD2 as a possible D gene (6 bases). The CDR3 consists of 14 residues. CDR1 SGHDN and CDR2 FVKESK come from the germline V gene. Trimming stripped 5 bases from V and 1 base from J, with 12 bases between.

This chain connects TRBV9 to TRBJ1-3; D uncertain. Germline loops: CDR1 SGDLS, CDR2 YYNGEE. Trimming took off 4 bases at V and 0 bases at J, with 23 bases between the two ends. The CDR3 runs 19 residues. The CDR3 loop is CASSPGLIAHLSSGNTIYF. In nucleotides, the CDR3 is TGTGCCAGCAGCCCCGGCCTTATAGCACACCTCTCCTCTGGAAACACCATATATTTT.

This chain uses TRBV30 with TRBJ1-2; D is unresolved. The germline V and J ends were trimmed by 2 bases and 5 bases, with 18 bases remaining between them. There are 15 residues in the CDR3. The germline V gene has CDR1 GTSNPN and CDR2 SVGIG (reference sequence). The CDR3 sequence: CAWSLGLMWDYGYTF. CDR3 coding DNA: TGTGCCTGGAGTCTCGGCCTAATGTGGGATTATGGCTACACCTTC.

This rearrangement joins TRBV5-6 to TRBJ1-2; D might be TRBD1 (6 bases). Germline-derived CDR1 and CDR2 are SGHDT and YYEEEE. V lost 0 bases and J 7 bases, leaving 10 bases between the germline ends. This CDR3 has 13 amino acids. The chain's CDR3 is CASSLARGSGYTF. The CDR3 DNA is TGTGCCAGCAGCTTGGCCAGGGGATCTGGCTACACCTTC.

As concerns this clone: Other DNA sequences in the sample encode the same CDR3. CDR3 coding DNA: TGCGCCAGCAGCTTGGAGGCGGGAAGGCAAGAGACCCAGTACTTC. Amino acids: CASSLEAGRQETQYF. The chain recombines TRBV5-1 with TRBJ2-5; possible D gene TRBD2, 6 bases. V lost 0 bases and J lost 2, with 11 bases in between. Germline values: CDR1 SGHRS, CDR2 YFSETQ. There are 15 residues in the CDR3.

This clone was seen a single time. This chain links TRBV28 with TRBJ1-3, with TRBD1 matching over 7 bases. Germline V gives CDR1 MDHEN, CDR2 SYDVKM. The CDR3 is 15 amino acids. Losses at the gene ends were 5 bases for V and 6 bases for J; bases not matched to a gene: 10. The CDR3 is CASSPRGRGPNTIYF. For the CDR3, the DNA is TGTGCCAGCAGTCCTCGTGGGAGGGGGCCAAACACCATATATTTT.

As regards this clone: Additional DNA sequences in this sample encode the identical CDR3. V gene TRBV28 combines with J gene TRBJ2-3; D remains ambiguous. The CDR3 is 13 residues long. V lost 5 bases and J lost 0, with 6 bases in between. Germline V lookup: CDR1 MDHEN, CDR2 SYDVKM. For the CDR3, the DNA is TGTGCCAGCAGTCGCCCCAGCACAGATACGCAGTATTTT. Protein product: CASSRPSTDTQYF.

The chain joins TRBV12-5 to TRBJ2-3; D ambiguous. Trimming removed 7 bases from V and 3 bases from J, with 5 bases in between. This CDR3 is 11 amino acids long. Germline V gene sequence: CDR1 LGHNT, CDR2 FRNRAP. CDR3 amino acids: CASAVTDTQYF. The CDR3 bases are TGTGCTAGTGCCGTAACAGATACGCAGTATTTT. Full variable domain (missing parts from reference TRBV12-5 and TRBJ2-3): DARVTQTPRHKVTEMGQEVTMRCQPILGHNTVFWYRQTMMQGLELLAYFRNRAPLDDSGMPKDRFSAEMPDATLATLKIQPSEPRDSAVYFCASAVTDTQYFGPGTRLTVL.

This clone was detected once. The rearrangement links TRBV28 to TRBJ2-7; TRBD1 is a possible D gene (5 bases). The V gene lost 4 bases and the J gene lost 12 bases, with 13 bases spanning the gap. Germline-derived CDR1 and CDR2 are MDHEN and SYDVKM. The CDR3 consists of 11 residues. Written as DNA, the CDR3 is TGTGCCAGCAGTTCCAGGGATTGGCCGTACTTC. This gives the protein CASSSRDWPYF. The full variable domain, with the rest looked up from reference TRBV28 and TRBJ2-7, is DVKVTQSSRYLVKRTGEKVFLECVQDMDHENMFWYRQDPGLGLRLIYFSYDVKMKEKGDIPEGYSVSREKKERFSLILESASTNQTSMYLCASSSRDWPYFGPGTRLTVT.

The chain employs TRBV18 and TRBJ2-7, with D perhaps given as TRBD1 or TRBD2 (5 bases each). The CDR3 runs 14 residues. Trimming stripped 1 base from V and 5 bases from J, with 12 bases between. Germline V gene data show CDR1 as KGHSH and CDR2 as LQKENI. As DNA, the CDR3 is TGTGCCAGCTCACCACAGGGGACCCCTAACGAGCAGTACTTC. Amino acids: CASSPQGTPNEQYF.

The V and J genes are TRBV18 and TRBJ1-2; D may be TRBD1 (6 bases). Germline CDR1 is KGHSH and CDR2 is LQKENI. V was pared by 1 base and J by 4 bases, with 10 bases between. The CDR3 runs to 14 residues. The CDR3 region has the DNA TGTGCCAGCTCACCACTTCAGGGGAGCTATGGCTACACCTTC. It encodes CASSPLQGSYGYTF.

Remarks on this clone: This CDR3 is also generated by other DNA sequences in the sample. V and J are TRBV2 and TRBJ1-1, with a tentative D call TRBD1 (5 bases). The V and J ends lost 3 bases and 1 base respectively, with 6 bases between them. CDR3 length equals 13 residues. Per the germline V gene, CDR1 is SNHLY and CDR2 is FYNNEI. CDR3 protein: CASSEGPNTEAFF. For the CDR3, the DNA is TGTGCCAGCAGTGAGGGACCGAACACTGAAGCTTTCTTT.

The chain combines TRBV5-6 with TRBJ1-6; D uncertain. Deletions cut 4 bases from V and 14 bases from J, with 28 bases between. Germline CDR1 reads SGHDT; CDR2 reads YYEEEE. The CDR3 consists of 17 residues. CDR3 nucleotide sequence: TGTGCCAGCAGCCCCAAAAGGCTTTGGACCCGACAACCCTCCCTCCACTTT. It encodes CASSPKRLWTRQPSLHF.

The rearrangement links TRBV7-9 to TRBJ1-1; D call uncertain. Trimming shortened V by 5 bases and J by 3 bases, and 7 bases separated the two germline ends. This CDR3 has 12 residues. The V gene's germline CDR1 is SEHNR and CDR2 FQNEAQ (reference sequence). Here the CDR3 reads CASSASYTEAFF. As DNA, the CDR3 is TGTGCCAGCAGCGCTTCATACACTGAAGCTTTCTTT.

A remark on this clone: Other DNA sequences in the sample encode the same CDR3. The rearrangement uses TRBV5-1 and TRBJ2-3; 7 positions agree with TRBD2. The CDR3 has 13 amino acids. V lost 0 bases to trimming and J lost 6 bases; unmatched junction nucleotides: 1. Germline loops: CDR1 SGHRS, CDR2 YFSETQ. CDR3 in amino acids: CASSLVGGDTQYF. CDR3 in DNA: TGCGCCAGCAGCTTGGTCGGGGGGGATACGCAGTATTTT.

On this clone: This same CDR3 is encoded by further DNA sequences in the sample. CDR3 amino acids: CASSLGPYGYTF. The CDR3 bases are TGTGCCAGCAGCCTGGGACCCTATGGCTACACCTTC. The chain recombines TRBV5-6 with TRBJ1-2; D may be TRBD1 (5 bases). Germline CDR1 SGHDT, CDR2 YYEEEE. The CDR3 runs 12 residues. V was trimmed by 4 bases and J by 4 bases, leaving 8 bases between them.

The chain recombines TRBV6-5 with TRBJ1-2, with TRBD1 matching over 9 bases. CDR1 is MNHEY, CDR2 SVGAGI, per germline. This CDR3 is 14 amino acids long. J was trimmed by 8 bases and V by 6 bases; bases with no gene match: 10. The CDR3 bases are TGTGCCAGCAGCTTCCCCGGGACAGGGTACGGCTACACCTTC. Residues: CASSFPGTGYGYTF.

The chain couples TRBV27 to TRBJ2-1; 9 bases line up with TRBD2. This CDR3 region has 16 residues. Germline loops: CDR1 MNHEY, CDR2 SMNVEV (reference sequence). J was trimmed by 5 bases and V by 2 bases; bases with no gene match: 7. DNA of the CDR3: TGTGCCAGCAGTTTAATGGCGGGAGGGACCCACAATGAGCAGTTCTTC. Protein product: CASSLMAGGTHNEQFF.

The chain carries TRBV19 and TRBJ2-5; perhaps TRBD2 as D (6 bases). This CDR3 has 17 amino acids. Germline-derived CDR1 and CDR2 are LNHDA and SQIVND (reference sequence). Trimming shortened V by 9 bases and J by 1 base, and 24 bases separated the two germline ends. The CDR3 reads CASIWGSNSGSQETQYF. As DNA, the CDR3 is TGTGCCAGCATCTGGGGGTCGAATAGCGGATCCCAAGAGACCCAGTACTTC.

This rearrangement joins TRBV2 to TRBJ2-7; a weak D match, TRBD2 (5 bases). The CDR3 sequence is 16 residues long. Germline CDR1 and CDR2: SNHLY and FYNNEI. Trimming left V 4 bases short and J 0 bases short, with 16 bases between. This CDR3 reads CASSVASRYTSYEQYF. The CDR3 DNA follows: TGTGCCAGCAGTGTTGCTAGCAGATATACCTCCTACGAGCAGTACTTC.